This record looks at one T cell receptor beta chain sequence and its context. Its target is not known. The data derive from a study of cytomegalovirus exposure and HLA in healthy donors. The study, taken as a whole, reports: Most CMV-associated TCR beta chains were later found to appear HLA-restricted. HLA-A and HLA-B allele assignments for most subjects were reportedly predicted accurately using TCR beta sequences. Roughly even sequencing depth across donors was the assumption behind the presence/absence analyses.

This PCR relied on a set of 60 Vbeta primers and 13 Jbeta primers. Measured with immunoSEQ multiplex PCR; TCRdb has only the in-frame clones, and not every one. There are some 130,000 clones in the sample, with over 1.5% held by the top ten. V lost 3 bases and J 6 bases, leaving 17 bases between the germline ends. Germline V CDR1 and CDR2: GTSNPN, SVGIG (reference sequence). The CDR3 totals 14 residues. The sequence derives from a man between 18 and 29 years old in good health and CMV-seronegative. The chain combines TRBV30 with TRBJ2-5, with D perhaps matching TRBD2 (5 bases). The specimen sequenced was PBMCs. CDR3 residues: CAWSSITPGKTQYF. DNA for the CDR3: TGTGCCTGGAGCTCTATCACCCCCGGGAAGACCCAGTACTTC.